Each of the 26 T cell receptor beta chains below was sequenced from the same sample in a study of CD8 T cells in ankylosing spondylitis. Regarding the study as a whole: There was a TCR beta motif, made of several highly homologous variants, that appeared characteristic of ankylosing spondylitis blood.

What these receptors recognize is not known. TCRdb re-called the 5' RACE reads through MiXCR, storing one row per CDR3 protein. This table holds around 770,000 distinct CDR3 sequences, 19% found once. The sequenced material came from blood, either unsorted or a sorted T cell fraction (not recorded which). Receptors were obtained from a male donor with ankylosing spondylitis.

A few counts support this clonotype. The chain employs TRBV11-2 and TRBJ2-3, with D possibly being TRBD1 (6 bases). Germline V CDR1 and CDR2: SGHAT, FQNNGV. With 4 bases removed from V and 3 bases from J, the gap between germline ends came to 14 bases. The CDR3 is 15 amino acids. The CDR3 DNA follows: TGTGCCAGCAGCTACCTCGACAGGTATACAGATACGCAGTATTTT. This sequence encodes CASSYLDRYTDTQYF. The complete variable domain, with remaining parts taken from reference TRBV11-2 and TRBJ2-3, reads EAGVAQSPRYKIIEKRQSVAFWCNPISGHATLYWYQQILGQGPKLLIQFQNNGVVDDSQLPKDRFSAERLKGVDSTLKIQPAKLEDSAVYLCASSYLDRYTDTQYFGPGTRLTVL.

This chain uses TRBV18 with TRBJ1-1, with a weak D call TRBD1 (5 bases). The length of the CDR3 is 13 residues. Trimming pared 4 bases from V and 6 bases from J, leaving 12 bases between. CDR1 KGHSH and CDR2 LQKENI come from the germline V gene. DNA of the CDR3: TGTGCCAGCTCACAGGGGTGGGAATCTGAAGCTTTCTTT. Its translation is CASSQGWESEAFF.

This clonotype has a handful of counts. The genes are TRBV7-8 and TRBJ2-2; possibly TRBD2 for D (6 bases). The ends were cut back, 0 bases at V and 7 bases at J, with 15 bases in the middle. The CDR3 is made up of 16 amino acids. The germline gives CDR1 SGHVS, CDR2 FQNEAQ. CDR3 sequence: CASSLAPGGAYGELFF. The CDR3 DNA reads TGTGCCAGCAGCTTAGCGCCCGGCGGGGCCTACGGGGAGCTGTTTTTT.

The chain employs TRBV20-1 and TRBJ2-7, with D maybe TRBD2 (7 bases). V was cut by 0 bases and J by 2 bases, with 17 bases left in between. CDR3 length: 16 residues. The germline V gene has CDR1 DFQATT and CDR2 SNEGSKA (reference sequence). The CDR3 reads CSARDQGRAPTYEQYF. CDR3 DNA sequence: TGCAGTGCTAGAGATCAGGGGAGGGCCCCCACCTACGAGCAGTACTTC.

This clonotype was seen a handful of times. This rearrangement joins TRBV2 to TRBJ1-3, with 7 positions matching TRBD1. The CDR3 runs 16 residues. Germline trimming cut 5 bases from V and 4 bases from J; bases unmatched to any gene: 11. Germline V gene lookup returns CDR1 SNHLY and CDR2 FYNNEI. The CDR3 sequence: CASSSYDRDWGNTIYF. Written as DNA, the CDR3 is TGTGCCAGCAGTTCCTACGACAGGGATTGGGGAAACACCATATATTTT.

This sequence joins TRBV6-2 or TRBV6-3 and TRBJ2-1; 7 bases are a match to TRBD2. V lost 7 bases, J lost 9 bases, and 12 bases stayed unmatched. The CDR3 is 14 amino acids. Germline CDR1 reads MNHEY; CDR2 reads SVGEGT. CDR3: CASTPGGSQGEQFF. The CDR3 coding sequence is TGTGCCAGCACACCCGGGGGGTCGCAGGGTGAGCAGTTCTTC.

This clonotype has more than one count but fewer than ten. V gene TRBV12-3 or TRBV12-4 combines with J gene TRBJ2-7; D is ambiguous. V gave up 8 bases and J gave up 7 bases, with 21 bases separating them. This CDR3 contains 14 residues. The CDR3 DNA is TGTGCCAGCGGAAGCAGTGGTAACTTAGGGGAGCAGTACTTC. Translating gives CASGSSGNLGEQYF.

The rearrangement uses TRBV20-1 and TRBJ2-1; D not certain. Trimming left V 0 bases short and J 6 bases short, with 12 bases between. Germline CDR1 and CDR2: DFQATT and SNEGSKA (reference sequence). CDR3 length: 14 residues. The CDR3 sequence is CSARDIHGSNEQFF. The CDR3 DNA sequence: TGCAGTGCTAGAGATATCCACGGAAGCAATGAGCAGTTCTTC.

The chain recombines TRBV7-2 with TRBJ2-1, with 10 bases lining up with TRBD2. The CDR3 is 15 amino acids. The V gene end was trimmed by 5 bases and the J gene end by 6 bases; junction bases not matched to a gene: 7. Germline CDR1 reads SGHTA; CDR2 reads FQGNSA. In DNA form, the CDR3 reads TGTGCCAGCAGCATCAGCGGGAGGGTAGGCAATGAGCAGTTCTTC. This codes for CASSISGRVGNEQFF.

This clonotype was picked up a small number of times. The V gene is TRBV2, the J gene TRBJ2-1; TRBD1 aligns across 10 bases. The germline gives CDR1 SNHLY, CDR2 FYNNEI. The CDR3 loop spans 15 amino acids. V shed 2 bases, J shed 4 bases, and the junction held 2 bases outside the gene matches. The CDR3 is CASSEQGQGYNEQFF. DNA for the CDR3: TGTGCCAGCAGTGAACAGGGACAGGGGTACAATGAGCAGTTCTTC.

The rearrangement links TRBV6-1 to TRBJ2-7; weak D call: TRBD2 (5 bases). Germline CDR1 reads MNHNS; CDR2 reads SASEGT. V was pared by 6 bases and J by 1 base, with 16 bases between. The CDR3 has 15 residues. CDR3 DNA sequence: TGTGCCAGCAGACGTAGCGAGGGAATGTCCTACGAGCAGTACTTC. Amino acid sequence: CASRRSEGMSYEQYF.

This clonotype was picked up a small number of times. The chain combines TRBV27 with TRBJ2-7; weak D call: TRBD1 (5 bases). V lost 2 bases, J lost 2 bases, and 13 bases lay in between. The CDR3 sequence is 15 residues long. From germline, CDR1 is MNHEY and CDR2 SMNVEV (reference sequence). CDR3 nucleotide sequence: TGTGCCAGCAGTTTAAAGTTCGACAGCGCCTACGAGCAGTACTTC. This sequence encodes CASSLKFDSAYEQYF.

This clonotype appeared a few times. This chain connects TRBV24-1 to TRBJ2-3; TRBD2 is a possible D gene (5 bases). The V gene lost 6 bases and the J gene lost 0 bases, with 18 bases spanning the gap. CDR3 length equals 17 residues. Germline values: CDR1 KGHDR, CDR2 SFDVKD. This CDR3 is CATSFPGSPTSTDTQYF. CDR3 DNA: TGTGCCACCAGTTTTCCGGGAAGCCCTACTAGCACAGATACGCAGTATTTT.

The J gene is TRBJ2-3, the V gene TRBV11-2; TRBD1 is a possible D gene (5 bases). Germline V lookup: CDR1 SGHAT, CDR2 FQNNGV. V was clipped by 1 base and J by 4 bases, with 15 bases between them. The CDR3 loop spans 16 amino acids. The CDR3 reads CASSLGQGLDADTQYF. As DNA, the CDR3 is TGTGCCAGCAGCTTAGGTCAGGGCCTAGACGCAGATACGCAGTATTTT.

This clonotype was recorded a few times. This chain joins TRBV11-1 and TRBJ1-1; TRBD1 agrees at 9 bases. V was clipped by 5 bases and J by 0 bases; unmatched bases: 13. The germline V gene has CDR1 SGHAT and CDR2 FQDESV (reference sequence). CDR3 size: 18 residues. The CDR3 nucleotides read TGTGCCAGCAGCCCGCCGACAGGGGGTGGGAAAATGAACACTGAAGCTTTCTTT. Protein: CASSPPTGGGKMNTEAFF.

The table lists this clonotype with a few counts. The CDR3 sequence: CASSLFEWSAFF. For the CDR3, the DNA is TGTGCCAGCAGCTTATTTGAGTGGTCGGCTTTCTTT. The chain couples TRBV7-9 to TRBJ1-1; D is unresolved. Germline CDR1 reads SEHNR; CDR2 reads FQNEAQ (reference sequence). V was trimmed by 2 bases and J by 11 bases, leaving 12 bases between them. The CDR3 consists of 12 residues.

The CDR3 region is CASRPPKQESSYNEQFF. The CDR3, as DNA: TGTGCCAGCAGACCACCCAAACAGGAGAGCTCCTACAATGAGCAGTTCTTC. The chain carries TRBV21-1 and TRBJ2-1; the table's D gene call, TRBD1, was not cross checked with the DNA. TRBV21-1 is described as a pseudogene. The CDR3 length is 17 residues.

The chain combines TRBV4-2 with TRBJ2-3; 11 bases map to TRBD2. The CDR3 runs to 17 residues. Germline-derived CDR1 and CDR2 are LGHNA and YNFKEQ. Trimming took 0 bases from V and 5 from J; bases not matched to a gene: 7. This CDR3 reads CASSQDSGRAWGDTQYF. DNA for the CDR3: TGTGCCAGCAGCCAAGATAGCGGGAGGGCCTGGGGAGATACGCAGTATTTT.

V and J are TRBV7-1 and TRBJ2-3; D call uncertain. TRBV7-1 is placed among ORFs of uncertain function. V was pared by 3 bases and J by 8 bases, with 9 bases between. CDR3 size: 12 residues. The CDR3 spells CASSSPLGTQYF. CDR3 sequence (DNA): TGTGCCAGCAGCTCCCCTCTGGGTACGCAGTATTTT.

The CDR3 sequence is CASSPRTPILGEQYF. In nucleotides, the CDR3 is TGTGCCAGCAGCCCTCGGACACCGATTCTGGGCGAGCAGTACTTC. The genes are TRBV5-6 and TRBJ2-7; D possibly corresponds to TRBD1 (5 bases). The V gene's germline CDR1 is SGHDT and CDR2 YYEEEE. Trimming stripped 4 bases from V and 6 bases from J, with 20 bases between. The CDR3 covers 15 residues.

The rearrangement joins TRBV7-6 to TRBJ2-1, with 7 positions matching TRBD2. V gave up 4 bases and J gave up 0 bases; unmatched junction bases: 3. This CDR3 spans 15 amino acids. Germline V gene sequence: CDR1 SGHVS, CDR2 FNYEAQ. The CDR3 sequence is CASSSKRDSYNEQFF. The CDR3 nucleotides read TGTGCCAGCAGCTCTAAGCGGGACTCCTACAATGAGCAGTTCTTC.

In this sample, this clonotype turned up a few times. The chain links TRBV9 to TRBJ2-5, with D unresolved. The CDR3 runs to 13 residues. Trimming removed 0 bases at V and 3 bases at J, with 6 bases between. Looked up from germline, CDR1 is SGDLS and CDR2 is YYNGEE. This CDR3 is CASSVDSEETQYF. The CDR3 DNA follows: TGTGCCAGCAGCGTAGACTCTGAAGAGACCCAGTACTTC.

This clonotype came up a few times. V and J are TRBV20-1 and TRBJ2-1; possibly TRBD2 for D (5 bases). This CDR3 has 15 residues. V was shortened by 7 bases and J by 0 bases, with 16 bases between the two germline ends. CDR1 is DFQATT and CDR2 is SNEGSKA in the germline V gene (reference sequence). The CDR3 coding sequence is TGCAGTGGAGAGGGCCGGACCCGCTCCTACAATGAGCAGTTCTTC. As protein: CSGEGRTRSYNEQFF.

The chain carries TRBV11-3 and TRBJ1-6; D is unclear. There are 16 residues in the CDR3. V was clipped by 1 base and J by 5 bases, with 12 bases between them. The V gene's germline CDR1 is SGHNT and CDR2 YENEEA. The CDR3 sequence is CASSLASMEDNSPLHF. The CDR3 DNA is TGTGCCAGCAGCTTAGCTTCGATGGAGGATAATTCACCCCTCCACTTT.

This clonotype was observed a few times. The rearrangement joins TRBV6-2 or TRBV6-3 to TRBJ1-1, with no clear D. CDR1 and CDR2 (germline): MNHEY, SVGEGT. The CDR3 covers 14 residues. V lost 2 bases to trimming and J lost 7 bases, with 14 bases between them. The CDR3 DNA reads TGTGCCAGCAGTTACGAGACGGCTGTAGTTGAAGCTTTCTTT. As protein: CASSYETAVVEAFF.

The V and J genes are TRBV11-2 and TRBJ2-1; the D gene is possibly TRBD1 (5 bases). CDR3 length: 15 residues. Trimming left V 0 bases short and J 6 bases short, with 12 bases between. Germline V gene sequence: CDR1 SGHAT, CDR2 FQNNGV. For the CDR3, the DNA is TGTGCCAGCAGCTTAGATCAGGGCTTGGGCAATGAGCAGTTCTTC. Encoded protein: CASSLDQGLGNEQFF.